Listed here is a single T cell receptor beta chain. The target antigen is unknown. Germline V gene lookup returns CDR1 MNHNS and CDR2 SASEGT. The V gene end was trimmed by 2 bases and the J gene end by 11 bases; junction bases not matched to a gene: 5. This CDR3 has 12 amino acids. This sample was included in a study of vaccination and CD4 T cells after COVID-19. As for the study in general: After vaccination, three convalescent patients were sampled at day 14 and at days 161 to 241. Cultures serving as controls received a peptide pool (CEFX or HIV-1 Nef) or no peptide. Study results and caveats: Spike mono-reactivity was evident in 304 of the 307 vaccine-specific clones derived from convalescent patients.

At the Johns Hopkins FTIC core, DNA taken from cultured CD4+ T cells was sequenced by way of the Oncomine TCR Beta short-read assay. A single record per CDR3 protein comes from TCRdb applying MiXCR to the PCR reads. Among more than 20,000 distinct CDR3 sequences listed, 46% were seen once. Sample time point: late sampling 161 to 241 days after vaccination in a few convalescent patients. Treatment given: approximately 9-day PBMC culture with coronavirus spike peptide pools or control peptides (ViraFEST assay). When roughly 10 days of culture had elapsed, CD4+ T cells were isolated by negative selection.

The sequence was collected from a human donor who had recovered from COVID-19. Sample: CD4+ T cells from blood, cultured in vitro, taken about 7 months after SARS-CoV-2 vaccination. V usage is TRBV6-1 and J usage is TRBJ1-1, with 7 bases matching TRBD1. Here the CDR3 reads CASSESNRGAFF. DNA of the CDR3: TGTGCCAGCAGTGAAAGTAACAGGGGTGCTTTCTTT.